The 8 T cell receptor beta chains reported below all come from one sample, sequenced in a study of cytomegalovirus exposure and HLA in healthy donors. Amplification used 60 Vbeta primers and 13 Jbeta primers. Profiled with immunoSEQ multiplex PCR; TCRdb holds only in-frame clones, not every one. Of about 21,000 clones listed, about 80% are singletons. The sample was PBMCs. These receptors were taken from a man aged 55-75 years in good health and CMV-seronegative.

The rearrangement uses TRBV7-9 and TRBJ2-6, with a possible D match to TRBD1 (6 bases). CDR1 SEHNR and CDR2 FQNEAQ come from the germline V gene (reference sequence). This CDR3 region has 18 residues. Between the trimmed V and J ends, which lost 0 bases and 0 bases, there was a span of 12 bases. Here the CDR3 reads CASSLAYRVYSGANVLTF. The CDR3 DNA is TGTGCCAGCAGCTTAGCGTACAGGGTCTACTCTGGGGCCAACGTCCTGACTTTC.

This clone has only one observation. V is TRBV5-1 and J is TRBJ2-3; D gene unclear. Trimming stripped 5 bases from V and 5 bases from J, with 6 bases between. CDR3 length: 11 residues. CDR1 and CDR2 from the germline V gene are SGHRS and YFSETQ. The CDR3 loop reads CASRGGDTQYF. CDR3 in DNA: TGCGCCAGCAGAGGCGGAGATACGCAGTATTTT.

The chain employs TRBV6-1 and TRBJ2-5; 7 nucleotides align to TRBD2. J lost 2 bases, V lost 6 bases, and 9 bases had no gene match. CDR1 and CDR2 from the germline V gene are MNHNS and SASEGT. The CDR3 contains 15 residues. This chain's CDR3 is CASSLGRAGQETQYF. The CDR3 DNA reads TGTGCCAGCAGCCTAGGTCGAGCGGGACAAGAGACCCAGTACTTC.

The chain employs TRBV19 and TRBJ2-5, with 10 positions matching TRBD2. The V gene's germline CDR1 is LNHDA and CDR2 SQIVND (reference sequence). J gave up 5 bases and V 5 bases, and 8 bases lay outside the gene matches. The CDR3 has 15 amino acids. The CDR3 bases are TGTGCCAGTAGTCGGGCTAGCGGGGGCTTTGAGACCCAGTACTTC. Protein product: CASSRASGGFETQYF.

The J gene is TRBJ2-3, the V gene TRBV7-8; D may be TRBD2 (5 bases). Per the germline V gene, CDR1 is SGHVS and CDR2 is FQNEAQ. V gave up 1 base and J gave up 8 bases, with 13 bases separating them. This CDR3 region has 14 residues. This CDR3 reads CASSLVADGGTQYF. For the CDR3, the DNA is TGTGCCAGCAGCTTAGTCGCGGATGGAGGTACGCAGTATTTT. The entire variable domain, with the rest obtained from reference TRBV7-8 and TRBJ2-3, is as follows: GAGVSQSPRYKVAKRGQDVALRCDPISGHVSLFWYQQALGQGPEFLTYFQNEAQLDKSGLPSDRFFAERPEGSVSTLKIQRTQQEDSAVYLCASSLVADGGTQYFGPGTRLTVL.

V gene TRBV27 combines with J gene TRBJ1-6, with D tentatively TRBD1 (5 bases). This CDR3 spans 16 amino acids. Trimming removed 4 bases from V and 7 bases from J, with 17 bases in between. Per the germline V gene, CDR1 is MNHEY and CDR2 is SMNVEV (reference sequence). The chain's CDR3 is CASSSSGGRRNSPLHF. The CDR3 DNA reads as TGTGCCAGCAGTTCGAGCGGGGGACGGAGAAATTCACCCCTCCACTTT.

In its sample, this clone was seen a few times. The chain has TRBV18 and TRBJ1-3; D remains ambiguous. Germline loops: CDR1 KGHSH, CDR2 LQKENI. The CDR3 is made up of 15 amino acids. V was shortened by 2 bases and J by 3 bases, with 11 bases between the two germline ends. DNA of the CDR3: TGTGCCAGCTCACCAAGTCATGGCGGTGGAAACACCATATATTTT. This codes for CASSPSHGGGNTIYF.

The V gene is TRBV19, the J gene TRBJ1-5; 9 bases line up with TRBD1. CDR1 is LNHDA, CDR2 SQIVND, per germline (reference sequence). V lost 10 bases to trimming and J lost 1 base; unmatched junction nucleotides: 14. The CDR3 is 17 residues long. The CDR3 nucleotides are TGTGCCACCCAACAGGGGGCGACTGGGGGGAGCAATCAGCCCCAGCATTTT. This sequence encodes CATQQGATGGSNQPQHF.